The sample holds a few counts of the clone carrying this TCR beta chain. The target antigen is unknown. Clones were read by immunoSEQ multiplex PCR, and TCRdb kept only the in-frame ones, dropping some. The repertoire holds 25,000 or so clones, with 45% to 65% as singletons. The record originates from a study of radiation and T cells in renal cell carcinoma. Study results and caveats: Irradiated tumors had higher TCR clonality than control tumors. Irradiated tumors held more dominant CDR3 motifs than control tumors.

This sample's treatment: treatment-naive control, cytoreductive nephrectomy. The patient's renal cell carcinoma had clear cell pathology. Control tumor donors were a handful of females and 11 males, median age about 50 years. This sequence originates from a human donor with renal cell carcinoma. This specimen was tumor tissue, taken from a patient whose treatment was nephrectomy without radiotherapy.

The chain's CDR3 is CAERQPYEQYF. CDR3 sequence (DNA): TGTGCCGAACGGCAACCCTACGAGCAGTACTTC. The V call is TRBV7-6, the J call TRBJ2-7; D is unresolved. V lost 11 bases and J 2 bases, leaving 10 bases between the germline ends. Germline V gene data show CDR1 as SGHVS and CDR2 as FNYEAQ. The CDR3 contains 11 residues.